In its sample, the clone carrying this T cell receptor beta chain was seen many times. Antigen unknown. One end of the junction fails to match germline, which may point to a read error. These data belong to a study of T-cell reconstitution after alpha-beta-depleted transplantation in children. Study-wide results and limits: Fresh T-cell production supplied most of the T-cell counts and diversity seen one year after transplant. There were some patients whose high TCRbeta diversity at day 60 came from surviving recipient T cells and thymic progenitors.

The germline CDR1 and CDR2 sequences are SGHKS and YYEKEE (reference sequence). The CDR3 loop spans 16 amino acids. For TCRbeta, the library was prepared with unique molecular identifiers. MiXCR, run by TCRdb on the PCR reads, gives a single entry per CDR3 protein. The profile covers 440,000 or so distinct CDR3 sequences, with 43% appearing a single time and under 35% taken by the ten largest. Sequencing used PBMCs, obtained before TCRalphabeta/CD19-depleted stem cell transplant. This receptor was identified in a girl aged 2 to 9 with aplastic anemia, due to receive a stem cell transplant. The chain combines TRBV5-5 with TRBJ2-7; 13 positions agree with TRBD2. The CDR3 protein is CASSLTTRTSGRLSDF. The DNA of the CDR3 is TGTGCCAGCAGCTTAACCACACGGACTAGCGGGAGATTATCGGACTTC.